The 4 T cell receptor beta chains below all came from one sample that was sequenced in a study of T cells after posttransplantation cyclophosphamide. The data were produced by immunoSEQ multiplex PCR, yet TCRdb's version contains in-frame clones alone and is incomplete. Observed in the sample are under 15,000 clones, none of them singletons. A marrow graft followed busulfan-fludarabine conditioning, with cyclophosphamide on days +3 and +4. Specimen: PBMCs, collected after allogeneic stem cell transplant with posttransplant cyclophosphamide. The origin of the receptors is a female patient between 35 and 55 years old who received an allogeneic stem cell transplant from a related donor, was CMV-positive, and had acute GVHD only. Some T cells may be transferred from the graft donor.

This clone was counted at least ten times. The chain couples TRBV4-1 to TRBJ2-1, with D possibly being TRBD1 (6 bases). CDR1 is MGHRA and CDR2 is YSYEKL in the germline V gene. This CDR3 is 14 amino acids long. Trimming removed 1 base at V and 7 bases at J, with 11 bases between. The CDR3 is CASSQVAGENEQFF. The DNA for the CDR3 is TGCGCCAGCAGCCAAGTGGCAGGGGAGAATGAGCAGTTCTTC.

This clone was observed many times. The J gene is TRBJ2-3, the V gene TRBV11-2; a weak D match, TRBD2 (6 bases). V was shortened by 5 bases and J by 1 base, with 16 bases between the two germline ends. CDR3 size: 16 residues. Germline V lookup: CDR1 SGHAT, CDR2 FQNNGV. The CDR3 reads CASSPTLAEGTDTQYF. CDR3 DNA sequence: TGTGCCAGCAGCCCAACCTTAGCGGAGGGCACAGATACGCAGTATTTT.

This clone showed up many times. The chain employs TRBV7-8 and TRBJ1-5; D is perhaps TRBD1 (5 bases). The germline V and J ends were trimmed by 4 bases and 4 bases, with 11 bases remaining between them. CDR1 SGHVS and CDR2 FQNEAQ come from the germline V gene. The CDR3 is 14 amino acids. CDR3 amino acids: CASSSGGGNQPQHF. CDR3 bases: TGTGCCAGCAGCTCCGGGGGGGGTAATCAGCCCCAGCATTTT. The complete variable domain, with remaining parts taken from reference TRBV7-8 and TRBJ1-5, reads GAGVSQSPRYKVAKRGQDVALRCDPISGHVSLFWYQQALGQGPEFLTYFQNEAQLDKSGLPSDRFFAERPEGSVSTLKIQRTQQEDSAVYLCASSSGGGNQPQHFGDGTRLSIL.

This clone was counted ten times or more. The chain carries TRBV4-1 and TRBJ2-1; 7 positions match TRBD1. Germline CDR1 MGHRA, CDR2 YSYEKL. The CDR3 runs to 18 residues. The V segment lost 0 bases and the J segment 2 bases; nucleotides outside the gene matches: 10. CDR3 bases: TGCGCCAGCAGCCAAGATGGTATCCGGGACAGAACCTACAATGAGCAGTTCTTC. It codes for CASSQDGIRDRTYNEQFF.